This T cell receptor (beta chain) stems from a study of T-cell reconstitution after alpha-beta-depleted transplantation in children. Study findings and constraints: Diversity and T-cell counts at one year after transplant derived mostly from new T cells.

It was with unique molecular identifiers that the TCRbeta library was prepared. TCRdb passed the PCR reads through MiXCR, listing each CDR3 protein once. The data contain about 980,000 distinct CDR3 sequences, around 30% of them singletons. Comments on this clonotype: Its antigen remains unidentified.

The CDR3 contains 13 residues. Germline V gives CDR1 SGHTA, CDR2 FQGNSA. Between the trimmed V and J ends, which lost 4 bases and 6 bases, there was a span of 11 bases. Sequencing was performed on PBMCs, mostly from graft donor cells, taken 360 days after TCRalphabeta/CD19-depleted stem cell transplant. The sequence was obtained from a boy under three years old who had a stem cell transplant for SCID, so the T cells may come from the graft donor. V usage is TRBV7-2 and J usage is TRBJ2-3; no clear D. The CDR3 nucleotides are TGTGCCAGCAGCTCCCTATCTCCTGATACGCAGTATTTT. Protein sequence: CASSSLSPDTQYF.